This T cell receptor beta chain was documented in a study of T cell responses to AZD1222 COVID-19 vaccine. Whole-study findings and limits: The donor group comprised mostly white British people and more females; the analysis possibly underestimated clonal diversity.

This CDR3 comprises 13 residues. CDR1 is SGDLS, CDR2 YYNGEE, per germline. V lost 3 bases to trimming and J lost 4 bases, with 11 bases between them. TCRdb's table, derived via immunoSEQ multiplex PCR, lists solely in-frame clones and lacks some. The sample has approximately 96,000 clones, around 84% seen once; the top ten hold around 5.9%. Investigators merged groups given second doses at roughly 4 or roughly 12 weeks. Concerning this clone itself: As yet, its antigen is unknown.

The chain is built from TRBV9 and TRBJ2-7; the D gene is possibly TRBD2 (5 bases). The sample was peripheral blood, taken 28 days after the second AZD1222 dose. The source of this sequence is an adult who received the AZD1222 COVID-19 vaccine. The CDR3 protein is CASSGPREYEQYF. The DNA of the CDR3 is TGTGCCAGCAGCGGACCGAGGGAGTACGAGCAGTACTTC.